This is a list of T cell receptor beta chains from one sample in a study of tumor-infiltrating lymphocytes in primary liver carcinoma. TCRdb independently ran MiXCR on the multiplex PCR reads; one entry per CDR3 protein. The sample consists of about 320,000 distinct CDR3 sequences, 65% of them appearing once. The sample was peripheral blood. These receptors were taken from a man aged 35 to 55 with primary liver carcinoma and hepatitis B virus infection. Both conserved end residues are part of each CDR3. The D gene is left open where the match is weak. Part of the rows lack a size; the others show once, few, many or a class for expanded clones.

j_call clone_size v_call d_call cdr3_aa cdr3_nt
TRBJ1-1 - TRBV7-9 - CASSLGPSDGGTVNTEAFF TGTGCCAGCAGCTTAGGGCCATCGGACGGGGGCACGGTGAACACTGAAGCTTTCTTT
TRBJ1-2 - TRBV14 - CASSPKIGGGYTF TGTGCCAGCAGCCCAAAGATTGGGGGCGGCTACACCTTC
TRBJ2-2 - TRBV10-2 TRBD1 CANSEATGGNTGELFF TGCGCCAACAGTGAGGCGACAGGGGGCAACACCGGGGAGCTGTTTTTT
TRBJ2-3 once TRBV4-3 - CPSSQQFGTDTQYF TGCCCCAGCAGCCAACAGTTTGGCACAGATACGCAGTATTTT
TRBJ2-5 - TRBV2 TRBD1 CASSDRTGGHRPYF TGTGCCAGCAGTGACAGGACAGGGGGCCACCGCCCCTACTTC
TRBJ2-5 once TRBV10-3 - CAIRVAATQETQYF TGTGCCATCAGAGTAGCGGCAACCCAAGAGACCCAGTACTTC
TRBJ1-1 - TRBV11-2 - CASSPRANLEVFF TGTGCCAGTAGCCCAAGGGCCAATTTAGAAGTTTTCTTT
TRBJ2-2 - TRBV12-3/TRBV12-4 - CANSLEGAGELFF TGTGCCAACAGTTTAGAGGGGGCCGGGGAGCTGTTTTTT
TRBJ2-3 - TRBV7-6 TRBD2 CASSRTSGGTDTQYF TGTGCCAGCAGCAGGACTAGCGGGGGCACAGATACGCAGTATTTT
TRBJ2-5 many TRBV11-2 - CASSLRGETQYF TGTGCCAGCAGTCTACGAGGGGAGACCCAGTACTTC
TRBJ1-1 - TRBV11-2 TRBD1 CASSIPSQGTEAFF TGTGCCAGCAGCATCCCTTCACAGGGGACTGAAGCTTTCTTT
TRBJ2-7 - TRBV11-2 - CASSFVQLYDQYF TGTGCCAGCAGCTTTGTCCAGCTCTACGATCAGTACTTC
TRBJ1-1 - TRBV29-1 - CSVEPATEVSF TGCAGCGTTGAACCGGCCACTGAAGTTTCCTTT
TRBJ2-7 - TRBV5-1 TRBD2 CATSLAASGNYEQYF TGCGCCACCAGCTTGGCCGCTAGCGGCAACTACGAGCAGTACTTC
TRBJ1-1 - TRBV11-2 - CACSFEENTEAFF TGTGCCTGCAGCTTCGAGGAGAACACTGAAGCTTTCTTT
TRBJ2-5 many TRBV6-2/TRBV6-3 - CASSYDEGGFQETQYF TGTGCCAGCAGTTACGATGAGGGGGGCTTCCAAGAGACCCAGTACTTC
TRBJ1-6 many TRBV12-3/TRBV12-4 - CASSMPHNGAPLHF TGTGCCAGCAGTATGCCCCACAACGGCGCACCCCTCCACTTT
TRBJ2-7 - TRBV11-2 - CASSLTDTANEQYF TGTGCCAGTAGCCTAACTGACACTGCCAACGAGCAGTACTTC
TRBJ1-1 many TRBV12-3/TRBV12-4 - CASSPGTSEAFF TGTGCCAGCAGTCCCGGGACAAGTGAAGCTTTCTTT
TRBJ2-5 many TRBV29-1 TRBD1 CSVGQGAMGTQYF TGCAGCGTTGGACAGGGGGCGATGGGGACCCAGTACTTC
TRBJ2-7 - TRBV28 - CASSFTLSGLSYEQYF TGTGCCAGCAGTTTTACCCTTAGCGGACTCAGCTACGAGCAGTACTTC
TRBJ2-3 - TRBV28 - CASSYAWVRADTQYF TGTGCCAGCAGTTACGCCTGGGTGAGAGCAGATACGCAGTATTTT
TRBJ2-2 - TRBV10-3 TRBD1 CAIGEQGAGELFF TGTGCCATCGGGGAACAGGGGGCCGGGGAGCTGTTTTTT
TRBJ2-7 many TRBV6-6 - CASSPGTLPYEQYF TGTGCCAGCAGTCCAGGGACATTACCCTACGAGCAGTACTTC
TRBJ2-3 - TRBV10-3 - CAINESGADTQYF TGTGCCATCAATGAGTCTGGGGCAGATACGCAGTATTTT
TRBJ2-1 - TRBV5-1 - CASSLAGRERANEQFF TGCGCCAGCAGCTTGGCCGGCAGGGAAAGGGCGAATGAGCAGTTCTTC
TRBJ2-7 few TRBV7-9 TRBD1 CASSPWDRSQGEQYF TGTGCCAGCAGCCCTTGGGACAGGTCCCAAGGAGAGCAGTACTTC
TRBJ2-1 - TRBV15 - CATRTRESHLYNEQFF TGTGCCACCAGGACCCGGGAGTCCCACCTATACAATGAGCAGTTCTTC
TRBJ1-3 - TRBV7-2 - CASSFPGDGNTIYF TGTGCCAGCAGCTTTCCGGGAGATGGAAACACCATATATTTT
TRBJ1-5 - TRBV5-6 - CASSLGRSVQPQHF TGTGCCAGCAGCTTGGGGCGGTCGGTTCAGCCCCAGCATTTT
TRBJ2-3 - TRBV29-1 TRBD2 CSAETGGVADMQYF TGCAGCGCTGAGACGGGAGGGGTGGCAGATATGCAGTATTTT
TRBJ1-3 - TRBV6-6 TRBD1 CASSIISGTGAVDTIYF TGTGCCAGCAGTATCATTTCCGGGACAGGGGCGGTGGACACCATATATTTT
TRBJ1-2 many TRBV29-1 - CSVSRRTWTETNYGYTF TGCAGCGTTTCCCGGAGGACCTGGACAGAGACTAACTATGGCTACACCTTC
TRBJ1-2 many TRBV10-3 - CAISALAGKGSYGYTF TGTGCCATCAGTGCGTTGGCAGGGAAGGGCTCCTATGGCTACACCTTC
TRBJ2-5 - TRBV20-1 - CSARDTQETQYF TGCAGTGCTAGAGACACACAAGAGACCCAGTACTTC
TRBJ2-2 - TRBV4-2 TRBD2 CTSSRQPRGDTGELFF TGTACCAGCAGCCGCCAACCACGGGGGGACACCGGGGAGCTGTTTTTT
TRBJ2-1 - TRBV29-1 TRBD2 CSGTSGKLYGQFF TGTAGCGGGACTAGCGGGAAGCTCTATGGGCAGTTCTTC